The 23 T cell receptor beta chains given below trace back to one sample, sequenced in a study of T cells in Graves' hyperthyroidism and ophthalmopathy. TCR beta CDR3 regions were amplified from RNA transcripts. HTBI primers were the set used in a first-round RT-PCR of the TCR CDR3. One entry per CDR3 protein results from TCRdb running MiXCR on the multiplex PCR reads. This sample yields 600,000 to 750,000 distinct CDR3 sequences, of which 15% to 20% are seen a single time; about 14% belongs to the top ten. Sequencing was done on a sample of blood. Receptor source: a man aged 50-59 years with Graves' hyperthyroidism.

This clonotype was counted at least ten times. The V gene is TRBV29-1, the J gene TRBJ2-1; 13 bases map to TRBD2. CDR3 length: 16 residues. After removal of 7 bases from V and 7 bases from J, the junction contained 13 bases not matched to a gene. CDR1 is SQVTM, CDR2 ANQGSEA, per germline. CDR3 sequence: CSAEGTSGIRWNEQFF. The CDR3 DNA reads as TGCAGCGCAGAGGGGACTAGCGGGATAAGGTGGAATGAGCAGTTCTTC.

J is TRBJ2-1 and V is TRBV19; TRBD2 is a possible D gene (6 bases). CDR3 length: 15 amino acids. Germline V gene sequence: CDR1 LNHDA, CDR2 SQIVND (reference sequence). The V gene lost 5 bases and the J gene lost 0 bases, with 11 bases spanning the gap. The CDR3 coding sequence is TGTGCCAGTAGTTTACGACTAGACTCCTACAATGAGCAGTTCTTC. It yields the protein CASSLRLDSYNEQFF. Full variable domain (missing parts from reference TRBV19 and TRBJ2-1): DGGITQSPKYLFRKEGQNVTLSCEQNLNHDAMYWYRQDPGQGLRLIYYSQIVNDFQKGDIAEGYSVSREKKESFPLTVTSAQKNPTAFYLCASSLRLDSYNEQFFGPGTRLTVL.

This clonotype occurred many times. This sequence joins TRBV28 and TRBJ1-1; D not resolved. The CDR3 is made up of 17 amino acids. Germline loops: CDR1 MDHEN, CDR2 SYDVKM. Trimming stripped 1 base from V and 2 bases from J, with 17 bases between. For the CDR3, the DNA is TGTGCCAGCAGTTTATCGGACGGAGCTAACTTTAACACTGAAGCTTTCTTT. Protein product: CASSLSDGANFNTEAFF.

The chain is built from TRBV29-1 and TRBJ1-1; 7 nucleotides line up with TRBD1. This CDR3 region has 14 residues. The germline V gene encodes CDR1 SQVTM and CDR2 ANQGSEA. The J segment lost 3 bases and the V segment lost 4 bases, leaving 8 bases of the junction unmatched. The CDR3 loop reads CSVARDRADTEAFF. The DNA of the CDR3 is TGCAGCGTTGCACGAGACAGGGCAGACACTGAAGCTTTCTTT.

This clonotype was recorded many times. The CDR3 protein is CASSSRFGQSSYNEQFF. The CDR3 DNA is TGTGCCAGCAGTTCCCGGTTTGGCCAGAGCTCCTACAATGAGCAGTTCTTC. The V and J genes are TRBV28 and TRBJ2-1; D is undetermined. Germline values: CDR1 MDHEN, CDR2 SYDVKM. Trimming took off 4 bases at V and 0 bases at J, with 16 bases between the two ends. The CDR3 is 17 residues long.

This clonotype was seen many times. This chain joins TRBV3-1 and TRBJ1-1, with no clear D. In germline, CDR1 is LGHDT, CDR2 YNNKEL (reference sequence). This CDR3 contains 13 residues. V lost 2 bases to trimming and J lost 5 bases, with 9 bases between them. CDR3 nucleotide sequence: TGTGCCAGCAGCCAACAACGGGGTACTGAAGCTTTCTTT. Translated, it gives CASSQQRGTEAFF. Together with reference TRBV3-1 and TRBJ1-1, the CDR3 gives the full variable domain: DTAVSQTPKYLVTQMGNDKSIKCEQNLGHDTMYWYKQDSKKFLKIMFSYNNKELIINETVPNRFSPKSPDKAHLNLHINSLELGDSAVYFCASSQQRGTEAFFGQGTRLTVV.

This clonotype was recorded a few times. The chain uses TRBV20-1 and TRBJ1-2, with D maybe TRBD1 (5 bases). Germline assignment: CDR1 DFQATT and CDR2 SNEGSKA (reference sequence). CDR3 size: 12 residues. Trimming removed 6 bases at V and 4 bases at J, with 12 bases between. The chain's CDR3 is CSASGGVYGYTF. The CDR3 DNA reads as TGCAGTGCCAGCGGGGGTGTCTATGGCTACACCTTC.

Details on this clonotype: A much larger clone sits a single nucleotide away, making a read error possible. CDR3 in amino acids: CASSKAITGELFF. In DNA form, the CDR3 reads TGTGCCAGCAGCAAAGCGATCACCGGGGAGCTGTTTTTT. The J gene is TRBJ2-2, the V gene TRBV3-1; D gene unclear. CDR3 length: 13 amino acids. The germline V gene encodes CDR1 LGHDT and CDR2 YNNKEL (reference sequence). V lost 5 bases, J lost 4 bases, and 8 bases lay in between.

The gene calls are TRBV25-1 and TRBJ2-7, with 7 bases fitting TRBD1. V trimming: 3 bases; J trimming: 1 base; junction bases outside the gene matches: 6. The CDR3 totals 15 residues. In germline, CDR1 is MGHDK, CDR2 SYGVNS. The CDR3 nucleotides read TGTGCCAGCAGTGATCCCCGACAGGGTTCCTACGAGCAGTACTTC. Encoded protein: CASSDPRQGSYEQYF.

This clonotype appeared many times. V is TRBV30 and J is TRBJ1-1; D is unresolved. The length of the CDR3 is 17 residues. From germline, CDR1 is GTSNPN and CDR2 SVGIG (reference sequence). Trimming shortened V by 1 base and J by 0 bases, and 18 bases separated the two germline ends. CDR3 sequence (DNA): TGTGCCTGGAGTGGCCCCCGGGAGTTCGCCTTGAACACTGAAGCTTTCTTT. This encodes CAWSGPREFALNTEAFF.

This sequence joins TRBV11-2 and TRBJ2-7, with TRBD2 identical over 13 bases. The CDR3 has 17 residues. CDR1 and CDR2 (germline): SGHAT, FQNNGV. V shed 7 bases, J shed 5 bases, and the junction held 14 bases outside the gene matches. The CDR3, as DNA: TGTGCCAGCAACAGGCCGGGACTAGCGGGAAGTTTTGACGAGCAGTACTTC. Its protein is CASNRPGLAGSFDEQYF.

This clonotype was recorded at least ten times. V is TRBV27 and J is TRBJ2-4; possibly TRBD2 for D (5 bases). This CDR3 has 14 amino acids. V lost 3 bases and J 7 bases, leaving 13 bases between the germline ends. Per the germline V gene, CDR1 is MNHEY and CDR2 is SMNVEV (reference sequence). This CDR3 is CASSFERLGNIQYF. CDR3 coding DNA: TGTGCCAGCAGTTTCGAGCGGTTGGGGAACATTCAGTACTTC.

This clonotype was observed a few times. The genes are TRBV20-1 and TRBJ1-1; D not certain. This CDR3 has 14 amino acids. V lost 1 base to trimming and J lost 0 bases, with 9 bases between them. The germline gives CDR1 DFQATT, CDR2 SNEGSKA (reference sequence). The CDR3 spells CSARATYMNTEAFF. CDR3 DNA sequence: TGCAGTGCTAGAGCTACTTACATGAACACTGAAGCTTTCTTT.

The chain employs TRBV28 and TRBJ2-3; possible D gene TRBD1, 5 bases. The CDR3 totals 16 residues. Germline values: CDR1 MDHEN, CDR2 SYDVKM. Deletions cut 5 bases from V and 6 bases from J, with 21 bases between. The CDR3 protein is CASSTLDRATLDTQYF. The CDR3 DNA sequence: TGTGCCAGCAGTACCCTCGACAGAGCCACACTCGATACGCAGTATTTT.

The rearrangement uses TRBV27 and TRBJ2-1; D remains unclear. Germline V CDR1 and CDR2: MNHEY, SMNVEV (reference sequence). V was pared by 2 bases and J by 4 bases, with 18 bases between. The CDR3 extends over 17 amino acids. The CDR3 loop reads CASSLPDLGGLYNEQFF. CDR3 nucleotides: TGTGCCAGCAGTTTACCGGACCTGGGTGGTCTGTACAATGAGCAGTTCTTC.

This clonotype was detected only a few times. The genes are TRBV11-2 and TRBJ1-1; a weak D match, TRBD1 (6 bases). Trimming took off 2 bases at V and 3 bases at J, with 22 bases between the two ends. The V gene's germline CDR1 is SGHAT and CDR2 FQNNGV. The CDR3 runs to 18 residues. CDR3 in amino acids: CASSLSRYRARRDTEAFF. DNA for the CDR3: TGTGCCAGCAGCTTAAGCCGTTACAGGGCCCGGAGGGACACTGAAGCTTTCTTT.

To note about this clonotype: This may come from a read error, since a much larger clone is one base off. The rearrangement links TRBV7-2 to TRBJ1-2, with TRBD1 as a possible D gene (5 bases). The CDR3 totals 12 residues. Germline CDR1 SGHTA, CDR2 FQGNSA. The CDR3 here is CASSLRGDGCTF. The DNA for the CDR3 is TGTGCCAGCAGCTTAAGGGGTGATGGCTGCACCTTC.

This clonotype was seen repeatedly, ten times or more. This sequence joins TRBV10-3 and TRBJ2-3, with 12 nucleotides matching TRBD2. Germline values: CDR1 ENHRY, CDR2 SYGVKD. The CDR3 covers 17 residues. Trimming at V came to 0 bases and at J to 6 bases, leaving 7 bases not matched to a gene. The CDR3 DNA reads as TGTGCCATCAGTGAGTCGATGTCTAGCGGGAGGGCCGATACGCAGTATTTT. Protein: CAISESMSSGRADTQYF.

This clonotype showed up many times. The CDR3 loop reads CASSLTGALETQYF. CDR3 nucleotide sequence: TGTGCCAGCAGTTTGACAGGGGCTTTGGAGACCCAGTACTTC. The J gene is TRBJ2-5, the V gene TRBV6-1; 8 bases agree with TRBD1. This CDR3 contains 14 residues. Trimming at V came to 5 bases and at J to 5 bases, leaving 7 bases not matched to a gene. Germline V gene sequence: CDR1 MNHNS, CDR2 SASEGT.

This clonotype was found a few times. The CDR3 DNA sequence: TGTGCCACTAAGTCCACCTACACAGATACGCAGTATTTT. Translating it yields CATKSTYTDTQYF. V is TRBV24-1 and J is TRBJ2-3, with no clear D. CDR1 is KGHDR, CDR2 SFDVKD, per germline. Trimming shortened V by 10 bases and J by 2 bases, and 12 bases separated the two germline ends. The CDR3 consists of 13 residues.

The chain has TRBV5-1 and TRBJ2-5; TRBD2 matches at 12 bases. CDR1 and CDR2 from the germline V gene are SGHRS and YFSETQ. The CDR3 extends over 15 amino acids. V shed 4 bases and J 2 bases; nucleotides not matched to a gene: 3. The CDR3 DNA follows: TGCGCCAGCAGCGGGGGGACTAGCGGGCAAGAGACCCAGTACTTC. Translating it yields CASSGGTSGQETQYF.

This clonotype was found a few times. The chain uses TRBV30 and TRBJ2-1; 9 positions agree with TRBD2. J was trimmed by 4 bases and V by 2 bases; bases with no gene match: 6. The CDR3 loop spans 15 amino acids. Germline CDR1 is GTSNPN and CDR2 is SVGIG (reference sequence). CDR3 in DNA: TGTGCCTGGAGTCTCGCTAGCGGGACGTACAATGAGCAGTTCTTC. Protein sequence: CAWSLASGTYNEQFF.

The gene calls are TRBV18 and TRBJ1-5, with D uncertain. CDR1 and CDR2 (germline): KGHSH, LQKENI. Between the trimmed V and J ends, which lost 0 bases and 0 bases, there was a span of 9 bases. The CDR3 is 16 residues long. CDR3 in amino acids: CASSPPGRYSNQPQHF. Written as DNA, the CDR3 is TGTGCCAGCTCACCACCGGGGAGATATAGCAATCAGCCCCAGCATTTT. Using reference TRBV18 and TRBJ1-5 for the parts outside the CDR3, the full variable domain is NAGVMQNPRHLVRRRGQEARLRCSPMKGHSHVYWYRQLPEEGLKFMVYLQKENIIDESGMPKERFSAEFPKEGPSILRIQQVVRGDSAAYFCASSPPGRYSNQPQHFGDGTRLSIL.